Presented here are 31 T cell receptor beta chains from one specimen sequenced in a study of graft-versus-host responses after intestinal transplantation (dated by TCRdb to the early 2020s). The library was built by means of the immunoSEQ multiplex PCR assay. TCRdb provides this immuneACCESS table in a form limited to in-frame rearrangements. Some clones are lacking; in checked studies, under half of them reflect an unresolved V gene, and why the rest are absent is not known. The sample table shows 6,000 to 8,000 clones, and about four fifths are seen once. The biggest ten clones account for 7.5% to 8% of the sample. Intraepithelial and lamina propria lymphocytes were isolated from graft specimens using dithiothreitol, EDTA incubations and collagenase D digestion. This sample comprised ileum tissue, obtained just under 310 days after intestinal transplant. Receptors originate from a human patient who received an intestinal transplant, so some T cells may come from the graft donor.

This chain connects TRBV5-1 to TRBJ2-7; 13 bases align to TRBD2. V trimming: 3 bases; J trimming: 4 bases; junction bases outside the gene matches: 7. The CDR3 contains 16 residues. Germline lookup yields CDR1 SGHRS and CDR2 YFSETQ. The CDR3 loop is CASSWTSGGRWYEQYF. Written as DNA, the CDR3 is TGCGCCAGCAGCTGGACTAGCGGGGGAAGATGGTACGAGCAGTACTTC. Full variable domain (rest looked up from reference TRBV5-1 and TRBJ2-7): KAGVTQTPRYLIKTRGQQVTLSCSPISGHRSVSWYQQTPGQGLQFLFEYFSETQRNKGNFPGRFSGRQFSNSRSEMNVSTLELGDSALYLCASSWTSGGRWYEQYFGPGTRLTVT.

CDR3 in amino acids: CSVAQTSTETQYF. The CDR3 region has the DNA TGCAGCGTTGCCCAGACTAGCACGGAGACCCAGTACTTC. The gene calls are TRBV29-1 and TRBJ2-5; 7 bases map to TRBD2. The CDR3 totals 13 residues. Germline-derived CDR1 and CDR2 are SQVTM and ANQGSEA. J lost 5 bases, V lost 4 bases, and 7 bases had no gene match.

V and J are TRBV5-4 and TRBJ2-7; 13 bases are shared with TRBD2. CDR3 length: 17 amino acids. The trim removed 7 bases at V and 4 bases at J, leaving 14 bases unmatched. Germline-derived CDR1 and CDR2 are SGHNT and YYREEE (reference sequence). CDR3 nucleotide sequence: TGTGCCAGCTACGGCCCAACTAGCGGGGGGGCGGTTTACGAGCAGTACTTC. Its translation: CASYGPTSGGAVYEQYF.

This clone was observed once. The chain is built from TRBV6-5 and TRBJ1-2, with TRBD1 matching 9 bases. Trimming took 7 bases from V and 7 from J; bases not matched to a gene: 7. Germline CDR1 and CDR2: MNHEY and SVGAGI. CDR3 length: 13 amino acids. Here the CDR3 reads CASTGQGWGGYTF. The CDR3, as DNA: TGTGCCAGCACCGGACAGGGGTGGGGTGGCTACACCTTC.

V usage is TRBV6-4 and J usage is TRBJ2-3; 10 positions match TRBD2. With V trimmed by 5 bases and J by 2 bases, 1 base remained unmatched. This CDR3 region has 14 residues. Per germline, CDR1 MRHNA and CDR2 SNTAGT. This chain's CDR3 is CASSSGGATDTQYF. The CDR3 nucleotides are TGTGCCAGCAGTAGCGGGGGGGCCACAGATACGCAGTATTTT.

This chain links TRBV5-4 with TRBJ2-7; 7 bases agree with TRBD2. Germline V gene sequence: CDR1 SGHNT, CDR2 YYREEE (reference sequence). This CDR3 has 14 residues. J lost 2 bases, V lost 0 bases, and 2 bases had no gene match. Here the CDR3 DNA reads TGTGCCAGCAGCTTGGACCTAGCGGCCTACGAGCAGTACTTC. Its translation: CASSLDLAAYEQYF.

The CDR3 region has the DNA TGTGCCAGCAGCTCAGTATATACGGGACTAGCGGGAGAATTCGGGGAGCTGTTTTTT. As protein: CASSSVYTGLAGEFGELFF. The V call is TRBV7-9, the J call TRBJ2-2, with 14 bases fitting TRBD2. This CDR3 region has 19 residues. V shed 4 bases, J shed 7 bases, and the junction held 14 bases outside the gene matches. Germline CDR1 is SEHNR and CDR2 is FQNEAQ (reference sequence). The variable domain in full, with the rest retrieved from reference TRBV7-9 and TRBJ2-2, is DTGVSQNPRHKITKRGQNVTFRCDPISEHNRLYWYRQTLGQGPEFLTYFQNEAQLEKSRLLSDRFSAERPKGSFSTLEIQRTEQGDSAMYLCASSSVYTGLAGEFGELFFGEGSRLTVL.

The genes are TRBV6-5 and TRBJ2-7; a possible D gene is TRBD1 (6 bases). The CDR3 totals 15 residues. Deletions cut 5 bases from V and 4 bases from J, with 18 bases between. Germline assignment: CDR1 MNHEY and CDR2 SVGAGI. CDR3 nucleotide sequence: TGTGCCAGCAGTGCCTTTACAGGGCTCTCTTACGAGCAGTACTTC. Amino acids: CASSAFTGLSYEQYF.

The V and J genes are TRBV2 and TRBJ2-7, with D maybe TRBD1 (7 bases). Germline CDR1 and CDR2: SNHLY and FYNNEI. Trimming stripped 6 bases from V and 3 bases from J, with 15 bases between. CDR3 length: 14 amino acids. The DNA of the CDR3 is TGTGCCAGCAGGGAGGGGGCGTTAAACTACGAGCAGTACTTC. Protein: CASREGALNYEQYF. Full variable domain (remainder filled in from reference TRBV2 and TRBJ2-7): EPEVTQTPSHQVTQMGQEVILRCVPISNHLYFYWYRQILGQKVEFLVSFYNNEISEKSEIFDDQFSVERPDGSNFTLKIRSTKLEDSAMYFCASREGALNYEQYFGPGTRLTVT.

This chain uses TRBV7-8 with TRBJ2-2; D is undetermined. Trimming shortened V by 0 bases and J by 2 bases, and 4 bases separated the two germline ends. Looked up from germline, CDR1 is SGHVS and CDR2 is FQNEAQ. The CDR3 totals 14 residues. CDR3 in DNA: TGTGCCAGCAGCTTAGCGGGAAACACCGGGGAGCTGTTTTTT. Its protein product is CASSLAGNTGELFF.

CDR3 sequence reads: CASSRPTGEKLFF. In DNA form, the CDR3 reads TGTGCCAGCAGCCGTCCGACAGGAGAAAAACTGTTTTTT. The chain employs TRBV7-9 and TRBJ1-4; D may be TRBD1 (6 bases). V shed 5 bases and J shed 8 bases, with 12 bases lying between them. The CDR3 is 13 amino acids. Germline V gene lookup returns CDR1 SEHNR and CDR2 FQNEAQ (reference sequence).

The chain couples TRBV6-4 to TRBJ2-2, with TRBD2 matching over 10 bases. The CDR3 is made up of 15 amino acids. Germline CDR1 MRHNA, CDR2 SNTAGT. Trimming removed 0 bases from V and 6 bases from J; junction bases left unmatched: 1. CDR3 DNA sequence: TGTGCCAGCAGTGACTCAGCGGGAGGGCCCGGGGAGCTGTTTTTT. It encodes CASSDSAGGPGELFF.

This chain joins TRBV25-1 and TRBJ2-3, with unresolved D. The CDR3 is made up of 15 amino acids. The V end was cut by 3 bases, the J end by 4 bases, with 14 bases between. Per germline, CDR1 MGHDK and CDR2 SYGVNS. The CDR3 sequence is CASSDSTGPPDTQYF. As DNA, the CDR3 is TGTGCCAGCAGTGATTCGACGGGTCCCCCAGATACGCAGTATTTT.

The rearrangement uses TRBV27 and TRBJ2-7, with TRBD1 matching over 8 bases. The CDR3 spans 18 residues. Looked up from germline, CDR1 is MNHEY and CDR2 is SMNVEV (reference sequence). V trimming: 3 bases; J trimming: 2 bases; junction bases outside the gene matches: 15. The DNA for the CDR3 is TGTGCCAGCAGTTTTGACAGGGGACCACCCACCAGAGCCTACGAGCAGTACTTC. This gives the protein CASSFDRGPPTRAYEQYF.

This sequence joins TRBV2 and TRBJ2-5, with D possibly matching TRBD1 (6 bases). The CDR3 runs to 15 residues. CDR1 is SNHLY and CDR2 is FYNNEI in the germline V gene. Trimming took off 4 bases at V and 1 base at J, with 13 bases between the two ends. This CDR3 reads CASSGRTDLQETQYF. Written as DNA, the CDR3 is TGTGCCAGCAGTGGACGGACAGACCTCCAAGAGACCCAGTACTTC.

The chain employs TRBV6-4 and TRBJ2-6; the D gene could be TRBD1 or TRBD2 (5 bases each). The ends were cut back, 0 bases at V and 2 bases at J, with 5 bases in the middle. The CDR3 sequence is 15 residues long. Germline values: CDR1 MRHNA, CDR2 SNTAGT. The DNA for the CDR3 is TGTGCCAGCAGTGACTCGGGGGCTGGGGCCAACGTCCTGACTTTC. It is translated as CASSDSGAGANVLTF.

The chain links TRBV30 to TRBJ1-2; weak D call: TRBD1 (6 bases). The CDR3 length is 12 residues. V was pared by 0 bases and J by 4 bases, with 6 bases between. Germline assignment: CDR1 GTSNPN and CDR2 SVGIG (reference sequence). The CDR3: CAWSVGGYGYTF. The CDR3 DNA sequence: TGTGCCTGGAGTGTAGGGGGCTATGGCTACACCTTC.

This sequence joins TRBV6-6 and TRBJ1-5; 7 bases map to TRBD1. This CDR3 spans 14 amino acids. Unmatched junction bases numbered 9, after V lost 1 base and J lost 12 bases. From germline, CDR1 is MNHNY and CDR2 SVGAGI (reference sequence). The CDR3 nucleotides read TGTGCCAGCAGTTACTTTGACAGGGTTTATATCCAGCATTTT. Protein: CASSYFDRVYIQHF.

This chain joins TRBV19 and TRBJ1-5, with D possibly matching TRBD1 (5 bases). V dropped 3 bases and J dropped 0 bases, with 9 bases sitting between them. The CDR3 covers 15 residues. The germline CDR1 and CDR2 sequences are LNHDA and SQIVND (reference sequence). The CDR3 region has the DNA TGTGCCAGTAGTATGGGACTCTTTAGCAATCAGCCCCAGCATTTT. This sequence encodes CASSMGLFSNQPQHF.

The chain links TRBV10-3 to TRBJ1-1; no reliable D call. The V end was cut by 6 bases, the J end by 0 bases, with 8 bases between. Germline assignment: CDR1 ENHRY and CDR2 SYGVKD. The CDR3 length is 13 residues. CDR3 nucleotide sequence: TGTGCCATCAGAGATTTGATGAACACTGAAGCTTTCTTT. Its translation is CAIRDLMNTEAFF.

The rearrangement links TRBV15 to TRBJ2-5; 9 nucleotides match TRBD2. Germline lookup yields CDR1 LNHNV and CDR2 YYDKDF (reference sequence). V shed 1 base and J 4 bases; nucleotides not matched to a gene: 7. The CDR3 length is 16 residues. CDR3 DNA: TGTGCCACCAGCAGAGTGAATAAAGCGGGGGGAGAGACCCAGTACTTC. Residues: CATSRVNKAGGETQYF.

The DNA for the CDR3 is TGTGCCAGCAGTTTACTAGCGGGAGCCGGGGAGCTGTTTTTT. The encoded protein is CASSLLAGAGELFF. The chain recombines TRBV27 with TRBJ2-2; 10 nucleotides agree with TRBD2. Germline V gene data show CDR1 as MNHEY and CDR2 as SMNVEV (reference sequence). The CDR3 contains 14 residues. The trim removed 2 bases at V and 6 bases at J, leaving 0 bases unmatched.

J is TRBJ2-7 and V is TRBV10-2, with 7 bases fitting TRBD1. Germline CDR1 is WSHSY and CDR2 is SAAADI. The CDR3 covers 14 residues. J lost 1 base, V lost 8 bases, and 8 bases had no gene match. The CDR3 spells CASSEDRISYEQYF. CDR3 bases: TGCGCCAGCTCGGAGGACAGGATTTCCTACGAGCAGTACTTC.

This clone appeared a few times. The V and J genes are TRBV14 and TRBJ2-3; no definite D call. The CDR3 contains 9 residues. The V end lost 7 bases, the J end lost 4 bases, and 0 bases lay between the germline ends. CDR1 is SGHDN and CDR2 is FVKESK in the germline V gene. Here the CDR3 reads CASTDTQYF. The CDR3 nucleotides are TGTGCCAGCACAGATACGCAGTATTTT.

The chain links TRBV11-2 to TRBJ2-7; no definite D call. Germline lookup yields CDR1 SGHAT and CDR2 FQNNGV. The CDR3 is 12 amino acids. Trimming removed 5 bases at V and 1 base at J, with 6 bases between. The CDR3 protein is CASSPRSYEQYF. In nucleotides, the CDR3 is TGTGCCAGCAGCCCCCGATCCTACGAGCAGTACTTC.

The rearrangement uses TRBV7-9 and TRBJ1-6, with 9 bases fitting TRBD1. The length of the CDR3 is 18 residues. Germline V lookup: CDR1 SEHNR, CDR2 FQNEAQ (reference sequence). J was trimmed by 3 bases and V by 5 bases; bases with no gene match: 11. The CDR3 reads CASSRPGTGLGYNSPLHF. As DNA, the CDR3 is TGTGCCAGCAGCCGTCCCGGGACAGGGTTAGGCTATAATTCACCCCTCCACTTT.

The V gene is TRBV5-6, the J gene TRBJ1-2; perhaps TRBD1 as D (5 bases). With 2 bases removed from V and 5 bases from J, the gap between germline ends came to 7 bases. CDR3 length equals 12 residues. Germline values: CDR1 SGHDT, CDR2 YYEEEE. The CDR3 DNA reads TGTGCCAGCAGCTTTCAGGGTTATGGCTACACCTTC. Translated, it gives CASSFQGYGYTF.

This chain links TRBV11-3 with TRBJ2-4, with 9 bases that match TRBD1. This CDR3 region has 17 residues. CDR1 and CDR2 from the germline V gene are SGHNT and YENEEA. V lost 6 bases and J lost 2; bases outside the gene matches: 11. CDR3 bases: TGTGCCAGCAGGGGACAGGGTAACGATATATCCAAAAACATTCAGTACTTC. This codes for CASRGQGNDISKNIQYF.

This clone was seen once. This chain uses TRBV15 with TRBJ1-2; D ambiguous. Between the trimmed V and J ends, which lost 1 base and 8 bases, there was a span of 26 bases. Germline CDR1 LNHNV, CDR2 YYDKDF (reference sequence). The CDR3 has 18 amino acids. This chain's CDR3 is CATSRVPLDPDMGIGYTF. The CDR3 coding sequence is TGTGCCACCAGCAGAGTCCCGCTAGACCCAGATATGGGAATAGGCTACACCTTC.

V is TRBV6-5 and J is TRBJ1-5, with D unresolved. The CDR3 covers 14 residues. Germline assignment: CDR1 MNHEY and CDR2 SVGAGI. Trimming cost V 2 bases and J 2 bases, with 7 bases left between them. The DNA for the CDR3 is TGTGCCAGCAGTTACAGCCGGGGCAATCAGCCCCAGCATTTT. Amino acids: CASSYSRGNQPQHF.

The rearrangement joins TRBV4-1 to TRBJ2-3, with unresolved D. Trimming took 1 base from V and 2 from J, leaving 13 bases between them. Germline CDR1 MGHRA, CDR2 YSYEKL. CDR3 length: 16 amino acids. As DNA, the CDR3 is TGCGCCAGCAGCCAAGGGACGAAGGCTTTCACAGATACGCAGTATTTT. Encoded protein: CASSQGTKAFTDTQYF.